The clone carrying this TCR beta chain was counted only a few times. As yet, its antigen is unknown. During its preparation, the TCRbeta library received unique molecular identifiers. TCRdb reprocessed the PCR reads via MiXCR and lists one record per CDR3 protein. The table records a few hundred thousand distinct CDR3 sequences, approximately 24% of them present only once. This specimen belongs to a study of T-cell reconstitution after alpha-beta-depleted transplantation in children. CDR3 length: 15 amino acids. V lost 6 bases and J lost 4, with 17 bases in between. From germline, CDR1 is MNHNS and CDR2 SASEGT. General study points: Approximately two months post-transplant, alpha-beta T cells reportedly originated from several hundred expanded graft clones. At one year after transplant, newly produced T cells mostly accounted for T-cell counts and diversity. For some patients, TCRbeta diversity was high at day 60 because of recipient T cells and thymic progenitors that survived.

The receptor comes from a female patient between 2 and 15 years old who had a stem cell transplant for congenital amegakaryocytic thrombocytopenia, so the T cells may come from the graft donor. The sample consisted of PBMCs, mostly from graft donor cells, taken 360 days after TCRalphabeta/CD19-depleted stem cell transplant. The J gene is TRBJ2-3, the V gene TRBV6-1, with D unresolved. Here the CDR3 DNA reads TGTGCCAGCAGACGACTGCTAGTGGGCCCAGATACGCAGTATTTT. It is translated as CASRRLLVGPDTQYF.